These T cell receptor beta chains were read from a single sample in a study of technical replicates of blood from a few donors. Data came from immunoSEQ multiplex PCR; TCRdb stores just in-frame clones and leaves some out. The table includes around 100,000 clones, around 96% detected once. Sequencing used T cells isolated from PBMCs. These receptor sequences come from a human donor in good health. CDR3s leave out the opening cysteine and the closing phenylalanine or tryptophan. Fields, in order: CDR3 protein, D gene, J gene, V gene. The D gene is left open where the match is weak.

CDR3aa: ASSDGGAADTQY; d_gene: NA; j_gene: TRBJ2-3; v_gene: TRBV6-4
CDR3aa: ATRQGYEQY; d_gene: TRBD1; j_gene: TRBJ2-7; v_gene: TRBV28
CDR3aa: ASSEQTSGSNEQF; d_gene: TRBD2; j_gene: TRBJ2-1; v_gene: TRBV18
CDR3aa: ASSNQTSQKAETQY; d_gene: TRBD2; j_gene: TRBJ2-5; v_gene: TRBV19
CDR3aa: SVEGSSGYTDTQY; d_gene: TRBD2; j_gene: TRBJ2-3; v_gene: TRBV29-1
CDR3aa: ASSERSHTDTQY; d_gene: NA; j_gene: TRBJ2-3; v_gene: TRBV4-3
CDR3aa: ASSPAGGPREQF; d_gene: TRBD2; j_gene: TRBJ2-1; v_gene: TRBV18
CDR3aa: ASSLETGLLYEQY; d_gene: NA; j_gene: TRBJ2-7; v_gene: TRBV11-2
CDR3aa: AISSTGGTYNEQF; d_gene: TRBD2; j_gene: TRBJ2-1; v_gene: TRBV10-3
CDR3aa: ASKSGWEYEQY; d_gene: NA; j_gene: TRBJ2-7; v_gene: TRBV27
CDR3aa: ASSSTGGDEKLF; d_gene: TRBD1; j_gene: TRBJ1-4; v_gene: TRBV7-9
CDR3aa: ASSQRGSGIQY; d_gene: NA; j_gene: TRBJ2-4; v_gene: TRBV7-2
CDR3aa: ASSWGSGSADTQY; d_gene: TRBD2; j_gene: TRBJ2-3; v_gene: TRBV7-9
CDR3aa: ASSFWTSGTYEQY; d_gene: TRBD2; j_gene: TRBJ2-7; v_gene: TRBV5-4
CDR3aa: ASSLAGGRDEQY; d_gene: TRBD2; j_gene: TRBJ2-7; v_gene: TRBV5-4
CDR3aa: ASSIGTGHAYEQY; d_gene: TRBD1; j_gene: TRBJ2-7; v_gene: TRBV19
CDR3aa: ASSYTWGAGNTIY; d_gene: NA; j_gene: TRBJ1-3; v_gene: TRBV9
CDR3aa: ASSSAGGSGNTGELF; d_gene: NA; j_gene: TRBJ2-2; v_gene: TRBV11-2
CDR3aa: ASSIYRGNEQF; d_gene: TRBD1; j_gene: TRBJ2-1; v_gene: TRBV7-2
CDR3aa: ASSQDVGGSYEQY; d_gene: TRBD2; j_gene: TRBJ2-7; v_gene: TRBV4-2
CDR3aa: ASSVTLAADNEQF; d_gene: TRBD2; j_gene: TRBJ2-1; v_gene: TRBV9
CDR3aa: ASSSDRLAGGVTQY; d_gene: TRBD2; j_gene: TRBJ2-3; v_gene: TRBV5-4
CDR3aa: ASTLTSSYNEQF; d_gene: NA; j_gene: TRBJ2-1; v_gene: TRBV27
CDR3aa: ASRRLAGGTDTQY; d_gene: TRBD2; j_gene: TRBJ2-3; v_gene: TRBV2
CDR3aa: ASSPFGLRGEKLF; d_gene: NA; j_gene: TRBJ1-4; v_gene: TRBV19
CDR3aa: ASSPGLAGVVTGELF; d_gene: TRBD2; j_gene: TRBJ2-2; v_gene: TRBV4-2
CDR3aa: ASSLIRQATYEQY; d_gene: NA; j_gene: TRBJ2-7; v_gene: TRBV27
CDR3aa: ASSLVSRDRSNTEAF; d_gene: TRBD1; j_gene: TRBJ1-1; v_gene: TRBV11-2
CDR3aa: ASSEYLTEKKNQPQH; d_gene: NA; j_gene: TRBJ1-5; v_gene: TRBV10-2